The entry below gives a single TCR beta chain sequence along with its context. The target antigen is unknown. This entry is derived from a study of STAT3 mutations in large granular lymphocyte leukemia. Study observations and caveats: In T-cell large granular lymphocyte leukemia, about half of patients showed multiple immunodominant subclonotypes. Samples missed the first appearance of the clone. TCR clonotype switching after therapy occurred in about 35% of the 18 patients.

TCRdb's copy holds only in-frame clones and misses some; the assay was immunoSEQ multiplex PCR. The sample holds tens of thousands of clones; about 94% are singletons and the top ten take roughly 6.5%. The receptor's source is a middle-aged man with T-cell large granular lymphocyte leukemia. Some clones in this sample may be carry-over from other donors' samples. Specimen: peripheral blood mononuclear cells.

CDR3 DNA sequence: TGTGCCAGCTCACCTTCGGGACAGGGAGACTTCACCTTC. This gives the protein CASSPSGQGDFTF. This chain joins TRBV18 and TRBJ1-2, with 9 bases that match TRBD1. This CDR3 spans 13 amino acids. Germline V lookup: CDR1 KGHSH, CDR2 LQKENI. The junction had 9 bases not matched to a gene; V was cut back by 3 bases and J by 13 bases.